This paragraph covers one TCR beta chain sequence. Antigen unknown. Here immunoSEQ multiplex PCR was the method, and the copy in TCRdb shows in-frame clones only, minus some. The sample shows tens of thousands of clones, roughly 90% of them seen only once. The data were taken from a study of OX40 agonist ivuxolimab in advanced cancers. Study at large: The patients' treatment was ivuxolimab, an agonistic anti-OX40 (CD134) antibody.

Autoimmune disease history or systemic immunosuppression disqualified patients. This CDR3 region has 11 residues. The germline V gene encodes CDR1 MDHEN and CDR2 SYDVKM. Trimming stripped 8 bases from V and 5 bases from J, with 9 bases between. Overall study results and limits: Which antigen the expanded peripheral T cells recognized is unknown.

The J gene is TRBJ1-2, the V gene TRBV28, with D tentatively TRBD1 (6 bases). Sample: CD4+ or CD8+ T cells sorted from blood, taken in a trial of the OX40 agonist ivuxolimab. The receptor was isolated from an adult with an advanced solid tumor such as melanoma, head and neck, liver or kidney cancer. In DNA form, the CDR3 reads TGTGCCAGCGGGGGCATTTATGGCTACACCTTC. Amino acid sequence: CASGGIYGYTF.